The present T cell receptor beta chain was sequenced within a study of cytotoxic CD8 clonotypes in ibrutinib-treated CLL. Trimming removed 2 bases from V and 1 base from J, with 6 bases in between. This CDR3 has 14 residues. Germline CDR1 reads MNHNY; CDR2 reads SVGAGI (reference sequence). Measured with immunoSEQ multiplex PCR; TCRdb has only the in-frame clones, and not every one. The sample shows tens of thousands of clones, 80% of them seen only once. The chain couples TRBV6-6 to TRBJ1-3; D is uncertain. The input for sequencing was PBMCs, taken at disease progression, from a patient treated with ibrutinib. This clonotype originated in a human donor with chronic lymphocytic leukemia. CDR3 in amino acids: CASSYPSSGNTIYF. DNA of the CDR3: TGTGCCAGCAGTTACCCATCGTCTGGAAACACCATATATTTT.